This TCR beta chain comes out of a study of blood T cell repertoires in COVID-19. In the study overall: Sites in the United States, Italy and Spain provided acute and convalescent COVID-19 samples. Nucleic acid was either cDNA or gDNA, and it came from T cells, B-cell-depleted T cells, or PBMCs.

In the authors' methods: Counts of nucleated cells, estimated from reference gene primer amplification, were obtained. Method: immunoSEQ multiplex PCR; TCRdb's copy keeps in-frame clones and lacks some. V and J calls and clone size are given by that table; D and trimming were obtained from the DNA. The profile covers 110,000 to 150,000 clones, with roughly 87% appearing a single time and less than 2% taken by the ten largest. The CDR3 loop spans 19 amino acids. V dropped 3 bases and J dropped 0; count of bases not matched to a gene: 11. Germline V gene lookup returns CDR1 KGHSH and CDR2 LQKENI. This sequence was found in a man between 65 and 79 years old with acute or convalescent COVID-19. The rearrangement joins TRBV18 to TRBJ2-3; 11 nucleotides agree with TRBD2. Sequenced sample: peripheral blood. CDR3 sequence (DNA): TGTGCCAGCTCACCTCGGGCTAGCGGGGGGTCGGCTAGCACAGATACGCAGTATTTT. Translating gives CASSPRASGGSASTDTQYF.